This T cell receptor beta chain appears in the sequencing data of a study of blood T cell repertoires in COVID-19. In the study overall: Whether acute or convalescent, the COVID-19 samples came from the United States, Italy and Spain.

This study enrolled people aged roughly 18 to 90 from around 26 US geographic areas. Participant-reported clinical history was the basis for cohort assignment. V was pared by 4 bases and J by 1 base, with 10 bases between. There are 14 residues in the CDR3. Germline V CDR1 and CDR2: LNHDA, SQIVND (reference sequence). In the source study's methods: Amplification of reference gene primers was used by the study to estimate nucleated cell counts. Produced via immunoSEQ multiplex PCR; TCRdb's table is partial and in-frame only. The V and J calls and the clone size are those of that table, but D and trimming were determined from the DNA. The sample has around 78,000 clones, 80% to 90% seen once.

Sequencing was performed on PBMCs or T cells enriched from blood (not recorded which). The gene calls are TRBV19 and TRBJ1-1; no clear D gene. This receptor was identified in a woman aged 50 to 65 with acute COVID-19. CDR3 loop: CASSNSGGNTEAFF. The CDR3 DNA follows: TGTGCCAGTAGTAACAGCGGCGGGAACACTGAAGCTTTCTTT. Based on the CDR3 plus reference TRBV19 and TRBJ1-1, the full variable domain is DGGITQSPKYLFRKEGQNVTLSCEQNLNHDAMYWYRQDPGQGLRLIYYSQIVNDFQKGDIAEGYSVSREKKESFPLTVTSAQKNPTAFYLCASSNSGGNTEAFFGQGTRLTVV.